This T cell receptor (beta chain) was captured by sequencing in a study of cytomegalovirus exposure and HLA in healthy donors. Study-level findings and limits: Rarity marked most TCR sequences, yet some public TCRs occurred in many donors.

This clone has just one count. The target antigen is unknown. Repertoires were generated with immunoSEQ multiplex PCR, while TCRdb's copy carries only in-frame clones and drops some. This table holds fewer than 85,000 clones, around 96% found once. Germline-derived CDR1 and CDR2 are SGHNT and YYREEE (reference sequence). Trimming pared 0 bases from V and 6 bases from J, leaving 11 bases between. CDR3 length equals 14 residues. This TCR derives from a woman between 18 and 29 years old in good health and CMV-seronegative. The V gene is TRBV5-4, the J gene TRBJ2-3, with D unresolved. Sequencing was done on a sample of PBMCs. CDR3: CASSLDAVGDTQYF. The CDR3 DNA reads as TGTGCCAGCAGCTTGGACGCGGTTGGGGATACGCAGTATTTT.